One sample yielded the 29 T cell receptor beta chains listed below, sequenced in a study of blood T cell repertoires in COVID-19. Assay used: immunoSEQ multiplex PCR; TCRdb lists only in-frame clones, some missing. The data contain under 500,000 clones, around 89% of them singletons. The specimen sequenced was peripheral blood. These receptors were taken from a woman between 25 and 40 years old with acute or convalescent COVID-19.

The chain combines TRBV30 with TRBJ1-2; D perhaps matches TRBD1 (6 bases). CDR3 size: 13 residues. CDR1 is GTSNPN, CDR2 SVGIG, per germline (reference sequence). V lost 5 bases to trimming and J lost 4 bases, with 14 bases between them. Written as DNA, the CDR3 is TGTGCCTGGGGGGGGCGCCCCCTCTATGGCTACACCTTC. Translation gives CAWGGRPLYGYTF.

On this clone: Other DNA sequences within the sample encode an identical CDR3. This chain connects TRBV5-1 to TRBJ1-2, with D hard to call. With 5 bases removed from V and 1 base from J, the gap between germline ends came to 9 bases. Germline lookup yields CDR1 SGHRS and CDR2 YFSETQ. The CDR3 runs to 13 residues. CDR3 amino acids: CASSFGDNYGYTF. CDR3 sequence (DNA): TGCGCCAGCAGTTTTGGAGATAACTATGGCTACACCTTC.

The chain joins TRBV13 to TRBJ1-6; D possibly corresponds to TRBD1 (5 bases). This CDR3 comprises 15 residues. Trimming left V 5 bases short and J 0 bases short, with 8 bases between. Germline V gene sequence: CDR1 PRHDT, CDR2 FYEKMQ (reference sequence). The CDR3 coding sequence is TGTGCCAGCAGCCCCAGGGCCTCCTATAATTCACCCCTCCACTTT. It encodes CASSPRASYNSPLHF.

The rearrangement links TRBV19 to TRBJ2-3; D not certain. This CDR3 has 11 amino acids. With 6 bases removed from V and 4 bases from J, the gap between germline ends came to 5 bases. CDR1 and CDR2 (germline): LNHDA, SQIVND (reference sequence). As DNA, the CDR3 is TGTGCCAGTAGGGCGGCAGATACGCAGTATTTT. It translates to CASRAADTQYF.

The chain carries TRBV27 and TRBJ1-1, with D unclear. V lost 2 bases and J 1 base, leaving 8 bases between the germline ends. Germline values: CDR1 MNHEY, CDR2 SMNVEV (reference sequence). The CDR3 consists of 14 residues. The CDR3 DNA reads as TGTGCCAGCAGTTTAGTCAGCGGGAACACTGAAGCTTTCTTT. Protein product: CASSLVSGNTEAFF.

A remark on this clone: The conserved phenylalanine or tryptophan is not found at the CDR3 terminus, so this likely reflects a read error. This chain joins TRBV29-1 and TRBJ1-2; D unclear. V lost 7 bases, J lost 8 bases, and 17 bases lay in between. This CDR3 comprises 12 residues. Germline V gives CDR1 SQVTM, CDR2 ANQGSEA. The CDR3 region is CSALHAREGYTL. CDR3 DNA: TGCAGCGCCCTACATGCGCGGGAGGGCTACACCCTC.

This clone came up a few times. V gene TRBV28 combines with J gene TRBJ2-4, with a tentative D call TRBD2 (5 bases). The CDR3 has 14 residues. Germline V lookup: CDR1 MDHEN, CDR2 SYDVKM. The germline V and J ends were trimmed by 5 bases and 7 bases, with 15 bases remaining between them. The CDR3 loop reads CASSLPGFGNIQYF. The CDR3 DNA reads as TGTGCCAGCAGTCTCCCGGGGTTCGGGAACATTCAGTACTTC.

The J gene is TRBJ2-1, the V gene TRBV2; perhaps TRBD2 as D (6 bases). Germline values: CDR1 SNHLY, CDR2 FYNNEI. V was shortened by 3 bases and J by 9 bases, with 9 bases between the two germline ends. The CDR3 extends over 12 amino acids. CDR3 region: CASSEQGLEQFF. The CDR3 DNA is TGTGCCAGCAGTGAGCAGGGACTTGAGCAGTTCTTC.

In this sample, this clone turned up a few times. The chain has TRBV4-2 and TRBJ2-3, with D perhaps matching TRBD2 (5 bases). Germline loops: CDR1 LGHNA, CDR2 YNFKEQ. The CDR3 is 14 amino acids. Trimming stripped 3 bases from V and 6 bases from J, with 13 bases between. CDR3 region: CASSQGGLGDTQYF. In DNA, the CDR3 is TGTGCCAGCAGCCAGGGCGGGCTGGGGGATACGCAGTATTTT.

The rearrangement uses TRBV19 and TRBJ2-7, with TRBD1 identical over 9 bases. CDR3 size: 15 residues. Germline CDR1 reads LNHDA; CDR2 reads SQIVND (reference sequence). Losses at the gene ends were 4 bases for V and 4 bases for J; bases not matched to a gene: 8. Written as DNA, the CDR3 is TGTGCCAGTAGTAACAAACAGGGGGCGCGGTACGAGCAGTACTTC. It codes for CASSNKQGARYEQYF.

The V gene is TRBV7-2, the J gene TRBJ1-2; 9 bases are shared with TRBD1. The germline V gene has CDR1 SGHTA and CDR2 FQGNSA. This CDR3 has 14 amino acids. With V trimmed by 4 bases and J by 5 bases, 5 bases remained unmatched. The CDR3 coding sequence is TGTGCCAGCAGCTCTAGGACAGGGGAATATGGCTACACCTTC. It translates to CASSSRTGEYGYTF.

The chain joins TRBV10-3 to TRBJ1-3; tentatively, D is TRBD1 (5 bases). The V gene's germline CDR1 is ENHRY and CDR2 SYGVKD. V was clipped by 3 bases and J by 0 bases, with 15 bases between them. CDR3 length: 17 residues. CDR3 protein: CAISDIYGHPSGNTIYF. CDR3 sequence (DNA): TGTGCCATCAGTGATATATATGGACACCCCTCTGGAAACACCATATATTTT.

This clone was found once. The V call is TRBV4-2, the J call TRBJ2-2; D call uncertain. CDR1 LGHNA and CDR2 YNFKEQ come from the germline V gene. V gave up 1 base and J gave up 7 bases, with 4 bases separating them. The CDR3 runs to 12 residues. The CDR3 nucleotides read TGTGCCAGCAGCCAAGGCGTCGGGGAGCTGTTTTTT. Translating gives CASSQGVGELFF.

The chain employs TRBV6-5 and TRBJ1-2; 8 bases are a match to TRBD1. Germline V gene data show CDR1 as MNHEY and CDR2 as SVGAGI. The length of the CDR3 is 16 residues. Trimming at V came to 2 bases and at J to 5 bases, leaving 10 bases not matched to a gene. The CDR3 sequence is CASSYDGQGGTYGYTF. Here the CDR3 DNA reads TGTGCCAGCAGTTACGACGGACAGGGAGGGACTTATGGCTACACCTTC.

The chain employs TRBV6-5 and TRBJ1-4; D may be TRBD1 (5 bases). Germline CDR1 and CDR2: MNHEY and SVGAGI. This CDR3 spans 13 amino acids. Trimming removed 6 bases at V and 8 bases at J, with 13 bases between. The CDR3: CASRETGGEKLFF. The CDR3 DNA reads TGTGCCAGCAGGGAGACGGGGGGGGAAAAACTGTTTTTT.

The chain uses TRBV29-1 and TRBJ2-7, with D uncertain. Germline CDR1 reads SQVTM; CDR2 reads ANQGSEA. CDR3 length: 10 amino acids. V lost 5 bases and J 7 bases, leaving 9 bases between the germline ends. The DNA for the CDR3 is TGCAGCGTTCGTCAGGCAGAGCAGTACTTC. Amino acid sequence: CSVRQAEQYF.

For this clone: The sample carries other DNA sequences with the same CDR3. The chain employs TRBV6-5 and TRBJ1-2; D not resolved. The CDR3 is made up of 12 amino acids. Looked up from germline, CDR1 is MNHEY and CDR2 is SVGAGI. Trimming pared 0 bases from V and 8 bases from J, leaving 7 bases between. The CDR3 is CASSYSTGGYTF. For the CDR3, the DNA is TGTGCCAGCAGTTACTCGACTGGGGGCTACACCTTC.

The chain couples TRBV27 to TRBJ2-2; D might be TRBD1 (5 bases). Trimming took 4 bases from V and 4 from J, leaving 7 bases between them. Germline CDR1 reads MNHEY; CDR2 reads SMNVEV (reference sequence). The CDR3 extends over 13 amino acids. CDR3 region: CASSSRVTGELFF. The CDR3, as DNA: TGTGCCAGCAGTTCCAGGGTCACCGGGGAGCTGTTTTTT.

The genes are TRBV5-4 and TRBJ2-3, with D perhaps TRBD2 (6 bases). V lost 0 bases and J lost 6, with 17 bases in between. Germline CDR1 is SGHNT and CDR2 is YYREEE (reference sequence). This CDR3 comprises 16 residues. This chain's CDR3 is CASSLARGTRSDTQYF. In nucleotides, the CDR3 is TGTGCCAGCAGCTTGGCACGCGGGACCAGATCGGATACGCAGTATTTT. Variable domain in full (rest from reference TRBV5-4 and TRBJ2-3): ETGVTQSPTHLIKTRGQQVTLRCSSQSGHNTVSWYQQALGQGPQFIFQYYREEENGRGNFPPRFSGLQFPNYSSELNVNALELDDSALYLCASSLARGTRSDTQYFGPGTRLTVL.

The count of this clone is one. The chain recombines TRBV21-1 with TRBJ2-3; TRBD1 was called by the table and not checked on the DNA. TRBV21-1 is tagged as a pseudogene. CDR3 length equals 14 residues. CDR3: CATLAGGRTDTQYF. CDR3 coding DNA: TGTGCCACCCTCGCAGGGGGTCGCACAGATACGCAGTATTTT.

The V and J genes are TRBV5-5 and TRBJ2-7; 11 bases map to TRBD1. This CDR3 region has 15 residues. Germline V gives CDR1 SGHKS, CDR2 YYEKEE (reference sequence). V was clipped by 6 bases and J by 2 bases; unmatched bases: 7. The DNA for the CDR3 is TGTGCCAGCACCCATCCGGGACAGGGGGCCTACGAGCAGTACTTC. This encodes CASTHPGQGAYEQYF.

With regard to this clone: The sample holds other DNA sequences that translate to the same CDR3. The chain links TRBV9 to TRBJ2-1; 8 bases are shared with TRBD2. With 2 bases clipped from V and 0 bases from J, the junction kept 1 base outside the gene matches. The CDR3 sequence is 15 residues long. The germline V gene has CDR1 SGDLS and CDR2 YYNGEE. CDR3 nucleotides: TGTGCCAGCAGCGTGGCGGGGGGCTCCTACAATGAGCAGTTCTTC. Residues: CASSVAGGSYNEQFF.

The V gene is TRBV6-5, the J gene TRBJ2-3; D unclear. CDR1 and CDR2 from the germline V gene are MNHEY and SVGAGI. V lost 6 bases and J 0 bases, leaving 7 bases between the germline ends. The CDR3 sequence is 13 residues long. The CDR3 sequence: CASSSGSTDTQYF. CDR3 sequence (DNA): TGTGCCAGCAGCTCCGGTAGCACAGATACGCAGTATTTT.

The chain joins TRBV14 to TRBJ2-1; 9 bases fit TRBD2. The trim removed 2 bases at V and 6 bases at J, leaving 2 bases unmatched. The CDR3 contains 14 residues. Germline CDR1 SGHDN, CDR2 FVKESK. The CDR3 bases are TGTGCCAGCAGCCAAATACTAGCGGGCAATGAGCAGTTCTTC. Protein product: CASSQILAGNEQFF.

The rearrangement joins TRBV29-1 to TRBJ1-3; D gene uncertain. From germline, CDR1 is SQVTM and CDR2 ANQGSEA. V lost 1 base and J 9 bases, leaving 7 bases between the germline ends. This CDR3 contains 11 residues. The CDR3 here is CSVEAVGTIYF. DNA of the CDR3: TGCAGCGTTGAAGCGGTCGGCACCATATATTTT.

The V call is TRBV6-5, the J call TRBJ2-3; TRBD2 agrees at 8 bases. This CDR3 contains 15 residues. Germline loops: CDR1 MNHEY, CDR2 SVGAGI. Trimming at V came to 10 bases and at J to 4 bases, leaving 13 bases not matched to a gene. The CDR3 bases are TGTGCCATCCAGCTTTCGGCGGGGGGATCAGATACGCAGTATTTT. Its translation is CAIQLSAGGSDTQYF.

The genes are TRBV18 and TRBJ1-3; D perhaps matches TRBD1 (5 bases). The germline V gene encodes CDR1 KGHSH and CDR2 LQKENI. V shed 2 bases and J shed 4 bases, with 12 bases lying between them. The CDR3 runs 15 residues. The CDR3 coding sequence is TGTGCCAGCTCACCAGTTGCGGGGGGAGGAAACACCATATATTTT. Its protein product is CASSPVAGGGNTIYF.

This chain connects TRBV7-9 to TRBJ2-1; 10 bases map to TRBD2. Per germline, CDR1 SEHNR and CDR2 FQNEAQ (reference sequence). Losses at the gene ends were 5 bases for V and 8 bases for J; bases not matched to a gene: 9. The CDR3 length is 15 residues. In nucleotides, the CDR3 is TGTGCCAGCAGCCAGGGGGCTAGCGGGGGCGATGAGCAGTTCTTC. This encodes CASSQGASGGDEQFF.

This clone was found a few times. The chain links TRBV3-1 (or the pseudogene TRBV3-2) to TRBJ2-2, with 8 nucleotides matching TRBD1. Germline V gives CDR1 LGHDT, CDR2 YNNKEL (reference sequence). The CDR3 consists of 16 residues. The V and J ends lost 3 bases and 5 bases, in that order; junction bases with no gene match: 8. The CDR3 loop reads CASSQARTGLTGELFF. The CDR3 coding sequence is TGTGCCAGCAGCCAGGCTAGGACAGGGTTAACCGGGGAGCTGTTTTTT.